The source of this TCR beta chain is a study of CD8 T cells in ankylosing spondylitis. Study-level points and caveats: Disease-linked clones reportedly showed significant enrichment in matched ankylosing spondylitis synovial fluid. A TCR beta motif made of fewer than ten highly homologous variants seemed typical of ankylosing spondylitis blood.

TCRdb re-called the 5' RACE reads through MiXCR, storing one row per CDR3 protein. The sample has 270,000 or so distinct CDR3 sequences; over 15% are singletons. The CDR3 is 14 amino acids. V was shortened by 10 bases and J by 0 bases, with 14 bases between the two germline ends. A remark on this clonotype: The target antigen is unknown.

This clonotype was sampled from a male donor with ankylosing spondylitis or in good health (not recorded which). Specimen: blood, either unsorted or a sorted T cell fraction (not recorded which). The chain uses TRBV12-3 or TRBV12-4 and TRBJ2-3; D not resolved. CDR3: CAIAVLGSTDTQYF. CDR3 bases: TGTGCCATCGCAGTCCTTGGGAGCACAGATACGCAGTATTTT.